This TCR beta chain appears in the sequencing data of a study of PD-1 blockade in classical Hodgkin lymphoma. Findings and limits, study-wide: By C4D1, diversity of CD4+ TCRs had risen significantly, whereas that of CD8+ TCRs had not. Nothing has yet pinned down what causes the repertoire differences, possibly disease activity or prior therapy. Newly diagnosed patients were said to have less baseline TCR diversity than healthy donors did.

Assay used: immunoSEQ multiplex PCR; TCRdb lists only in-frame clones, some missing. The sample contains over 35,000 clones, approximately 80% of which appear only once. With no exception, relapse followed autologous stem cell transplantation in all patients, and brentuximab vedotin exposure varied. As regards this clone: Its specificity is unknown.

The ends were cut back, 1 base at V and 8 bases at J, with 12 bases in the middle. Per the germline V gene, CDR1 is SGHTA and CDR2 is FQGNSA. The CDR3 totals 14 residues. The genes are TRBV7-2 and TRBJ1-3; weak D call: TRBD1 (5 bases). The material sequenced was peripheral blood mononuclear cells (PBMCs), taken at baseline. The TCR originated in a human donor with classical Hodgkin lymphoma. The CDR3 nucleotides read TGTGCCAGCAGCTTAGTGCAGGGAGTGGACACCATATATTTT. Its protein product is CASSLVQGVDTIYF.